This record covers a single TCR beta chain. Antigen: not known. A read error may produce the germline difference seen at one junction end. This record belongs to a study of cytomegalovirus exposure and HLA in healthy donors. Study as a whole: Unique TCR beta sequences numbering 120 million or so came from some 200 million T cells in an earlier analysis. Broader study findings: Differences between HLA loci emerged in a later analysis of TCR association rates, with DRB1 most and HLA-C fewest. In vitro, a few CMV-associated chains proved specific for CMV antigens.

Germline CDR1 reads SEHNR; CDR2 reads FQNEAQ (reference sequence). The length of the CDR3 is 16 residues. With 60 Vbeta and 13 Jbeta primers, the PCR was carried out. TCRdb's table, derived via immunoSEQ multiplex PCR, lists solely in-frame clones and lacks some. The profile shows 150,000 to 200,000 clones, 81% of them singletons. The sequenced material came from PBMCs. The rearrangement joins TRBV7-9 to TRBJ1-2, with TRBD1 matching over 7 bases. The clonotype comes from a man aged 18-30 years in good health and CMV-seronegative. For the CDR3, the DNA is TGTTCCAGCAGCCACGACGGGACAGCCCCTAGAAATGGCTACACCTTC. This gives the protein CSSSHDGTAPRNGYTF.